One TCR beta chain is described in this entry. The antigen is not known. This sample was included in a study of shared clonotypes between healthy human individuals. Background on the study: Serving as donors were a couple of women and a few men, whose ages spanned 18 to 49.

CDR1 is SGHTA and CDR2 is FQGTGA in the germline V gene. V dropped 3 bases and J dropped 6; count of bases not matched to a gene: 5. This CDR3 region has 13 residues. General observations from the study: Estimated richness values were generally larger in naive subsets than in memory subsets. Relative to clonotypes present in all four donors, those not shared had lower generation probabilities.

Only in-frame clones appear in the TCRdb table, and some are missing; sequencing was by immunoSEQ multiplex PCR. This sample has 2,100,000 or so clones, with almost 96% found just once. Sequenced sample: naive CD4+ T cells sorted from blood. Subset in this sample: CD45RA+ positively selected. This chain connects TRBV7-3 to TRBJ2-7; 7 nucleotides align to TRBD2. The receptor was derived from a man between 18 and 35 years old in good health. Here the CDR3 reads CASSFSGGGEQYF. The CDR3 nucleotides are TGTGCCAGCAGCTTTTCCGGCGGGGGCGAGCAGTACTTC.